One and the same sample provided the 29 T cell receptor beta chains below, sequenced in a study of T cells in Graves' hyperthyroidism and ophthalmopathy. RNA transcripts were the template for amplifying TCR beta CDR3 regions. The primer set for the first-round RT-PCR of the TCR CDR3 was HTBI. TCRdb analysed the multiplex PCR reads with MiXCR anew, one entry per CDR3 protein. Among 400,000 to 550,000 distinct CDR3 sequences listed, 24% were seen once. Sequenced material: blood. The receptors were sampled from a woman between 25 and 40 years old with Graves' ophthalmopathy.

This clonotype was seen repeatedly, ten times or more. The chain carries TRBV7-8 and TRBJ1-1; 7 positions match TRBD1. The ends lost 7 bases at V and 0 bases at J; junction bases unmatched: 8. In germline, CDR1 is SGHVS, CDR2 FQNEAQ. There are 15 residues in the CDR3. Here the CDR3 reads CASTIKRGLNTEAFF. The CDR3 region has the DNA TGTGCCAGCACCATAAAGAGGGGGCTGAACACTGAAGCTTTCTTT.

This clonotype has a count of ten or more. V is TRBV4-2 and J is TRBJ2-7, with 7 positions matching TRBD2. Germline V gives CDR1 LGHNA, CDR2 YNFKEQ. The CDR3 runs to 14 residues. The V gene end was trimmed by 4 bases and the J gene end by 3 bases; junction bases not matched to a gene: 6. The CDR3 here is CASSPGLGNYEQYF. CDR3 coding DNA: TGTGCCAGCAGCCCCGGACTAGGGAACTACGAGCAGTACTTC.

This clonotype was observed at least ten times. V is TRBV10-3 and J is TRBJ2-7; D remains unclear. This CDR3 is built from 13 residues. V was cut by 3 bases and J by 3 bases, with 9 bases left in between. Germline V CDR1 and CDR2: ENHRY, SYGVKD. CDR3 nucleotide sequence: TGTGCCATCAGTGACCGGATACGCTACGAGCAGTACTTC. Encoded protein: CAISDRIRYEQYF.

In its sample, this clonotype was seen many times. This chain connects TRBV10-3 to TRBJ1-3, with D possibly being TRBD1 (5 bases). Trimming pared 7 bases from V and 0 bases from J, leaving 13 bases between. This CDR3 has 15 amino acids. Per germline, CDR1 ENHRY and CDR2 SYGVKD. CDR3 bases: TGTGCCATCATGGGGGGACCTTACTCTGGAAACACCATATATTTT. Protein sequence: CAIMGGPYSGNTIYF.

This clonotype showed up many times. V usage is TRBV4-1 and J usage is TRBJ1-6, with D hard to call. The CDR3 is 12 amino acids. V lost 3 bases and J lost 10, with 7 bases in between. The germline CDR1 and CDR2 sequences are MGHRA and YSYEKL. CDR3 in DNA: TGCGCCAGCAGCCATTGGAAATCACCCCTCCACTTT. Encoded protein: CASSHWKSPLHF.

This clonotype has a count of ten or more. The rearrangement uses TRBV7-9 and TRBJ1-1; perhaps TRBD1 as D (6 bases). V dropped 1 base and J dropped 3 bases, with 12 bases sitting between them. Germline assignment: CDR1 SEHNR and CDR2 FQNEAQ (reference sequence). The CDR3 is 15 amino acids. CDR3 residues: CASSLEGGGDTEAFF. The CDR3 bases are TGTGCCAGCAGCTTAGAAGGGGGAGGGGACACTGAAGCTTTCTTT.

This clonotype was detected many times. The chain couples TRBV6-4 to TRBJ1-1; D is uncertain. Trimming left V 5 bases short and J 1 base short, with 20 bases between. The CDR3 totals 17 residues. Looked up from germline, CDR1 is MRHNA and CDR2 is SNTAGT. CDR3 in DNA: TGTGCCAGCAGTCCAGGTCACGGTTTAACAGCGAACACTGAAGCTTTCTTT. Translating it yields CASSPGHGLTANTEAFF.

This clonotype was detected many times. A read error may be the cause here, since a much bigger clone is one base away. The CDR3 DNA sequence: TGCGCCAGCAGCTTCGGGACACAGAACACTGAAGCTTTCTTT. Protein product: CASSFGTQNTEAFF. The rearrangement uses TRBV5-1 and TRBJ1-1; maybe TRBD1 (6 bases). The length of the CDR3 is 14 residues. Germline V gene data show CDR1 as SGHRS and CDR2 as YFSETQ. Trimming took 2 bases from V and 1 from J, leaving 9 bases between them.

About this clonotype: One junction end does not reproduce the germline sequence, and a read error may be involved. V and J are TRBV10-2 and TRBJ1-1; D perhaps matches TRBD1 (6 bases). The CDR3 loop spans 17 amino acids. Germline-derived CDR1 and CDR2 are WSHSY and SAAADI. The CDR3 DNA follows: TGCGCCAGCTCACCGCCGGGGGGCAGGTCTCTCGACACTGAAGCTTGCTTT. Its protein product is CASSPPGGRSLDTEACF.

V usage is TRBV7-3 and J usage is TRBJ1-3; the D is unclear. The V end lost 4 bases, the J end lost 4 bases, and 8 bases lay between the germline ends. Germline values: CDR1 SGHTA, CDR2 FQGTGA. The CDR3 runs to 13 residues. In DNA form, the CDR3 reads TGTGCCAGCAGCTCCGAACAGGGAAACACCATATATTTT. Encoded protein: CASSSEQGNTIYF.

V and J are TRBV6-4 and TRBJ2-7; a possible D gene is TRBD1 (5 bases). The V gene's germline CDR1 is MRHNA and CDR2 SNTAGT. The CDR3 is 18 residues long. Deletions cut 0 bases from V and 2 bases from J, with 20 bases between. CDR3 coding DNA: TGTGCCAGCAGTGACTCTGCCCACCCCCCGACAGAGGCCTACGAGCAGTACTTC. Its protein product is CASSDSAHPPTEAYEQYF.

Many counts were recorded for this clonotype. V and J are TRBV4-3 and TRBJ1-1; 10 bases line up with TRBD1. Looked up from germline, CDR1 is LGHNA and CDR2 is YSLEER. The CDR3 is 15 residues long. V lost 1 base, J lost 5 bases, and 4 bases stayed unmatched. CDR3 region: CASSQGQGAQTEAFF. The CDR3 DNA reads TGCGCCAGCAGCCAAGGACAGGGGGCGCAGACTGAAGCTTTCTTT.

Ten or more counts support this clonotype. The J gene is TRBJ1-2, the V gene TRBV13, with TRBD1 matching over 8 bases. The junction had 5 bases not matched to a gene; V was cut back by 2 bases and J by 3 bases. Germline V gene data show CDR1 as PRHDT and CDR2 as FYEKMQ (reference sequence). The CDR3 loop spans 15 amino acids. The DNA for the CDR3 is TGTGCCAGCAGCTTAACAGGGGGGAAGTACTATGGCTACACCTTC. It codes for CASSLTGGKYYGYTF.

This clonotype showed up many times. The V gene is TRBV5-1, the J gene TRBJ1-1; D call uncertain. Trimming shortened V by 1 base and J by 0 bases, and 10 bases separated the two germline ends. The CDR3 sequence is 15 residues long. CDR1 and CDR2 from the germline V gene are SGHRS and YFSETQ. The CDR3 DNA sequence: TGCGCCAGCAGCTTGACTGGCTCCATGAACACTGAAGCTTTCTTT. Residues: CASSLTGSMNTEAFF.

This clonotype was counted many times. The V call is TRBV12-3 or TRBV12-4, the J call TRBJ1-1, with a possible D match to TRBD1 (5 bases). The CDR3 has 14 amino acids. The ends were cut back, 6 bases at V and 3 bases at J, with 14 bases in the middle. In DNA, the CDR3 is TGTGCCAGCAGCCCCCAGGGCTCGTACACTGAAGCTTTCTTT. Protein product: CASSPQGSYTEAFF.

This clonotype was found many times. The chain combines TRBV2 with TRBJ2-3, with TRBD2 identical over 12 bases. This CDR3 spans 14 amino acids. CDR1 is SNHLY, CDR2 FYNNEI, per germline. V lost 7 bases, J lost 6 bases, and 5 bases stayed unmatched. CDR3 DNA: TGTGCCAGCACAGGCGGGACTAGCGGGGATACGCAGTATTTT. Translated: CASTGGTSGDTQYF.

The chain joins TRBV6-1 to TRBJ1-6; weak D call: TRBD1 (6 bases). Looked up from germline, CDR1 is MNHNS and CDR2 is SASEGT. Trimming removed 5 bases at V and 9 bases at J, with 17 bases between. The CDR3 extends over 15 amino acids. CDR3 nucleotides: TGTGCCAGCAGTCAGAACAGGGTTCACCTTTCACCCCTCCACTTT. Amino acid sequence: CASSQNRVHLSPLHF.

The sample holds many counts of this clonotype. V gene TRBV12-3 or TRBV12-4 combines with J gene TRBJ2-2, with D perhaps matching TRBD2 (6 bases). Trimming removed 7 bases from V and 7 bases from J, with 16 bases in between. This CDR3 has 14 amino acids. The CDR3 here is CASTPFGGNGELFF. CDR3 DNA: TGTGCCAGCACCCCGTTCGGGGGAAACGGGGAGCTGTTTTTT.

This clonotype turned up a few times. The J gene is TRBJ1-5, the V gene TRBV28, with D perhaps matching TRBD1 (5 bases). The CDR3 extends over 17 amino acids. In germline, CDR1 is MDHEN, CDR2 SYDVKM. Trimming pared 7 bases from V and 6 bases from J, leaving 25 bases between. The CDR3 spells CASTHQGARSISQPQHF. CDR3 coding DNA: TGTGCCAGCACCCACCAGGGCGCCCGGTCAATATCTCAGCCCCAGCATTTT.

This rearrangement joins TRBV12-3 or TRBV12-4 to TRBJ1-2; D is undetermined. The CDR3 extends over 12 amino acids. V shed 3 bases and J shed 6 bases, with 8 bases lying between them. The CDR3 region is CASSLENHGYTF. Written as DNA, the CDR3 is TGTGCCAGCAGTTTGGAAAACCATGGCTACACCTTC.

J is TRBJ1-1 and V is TRBV18; 7 positions match TRBD1. With 4 bases clipped from V and 7 bases from J, the junction kept 6 bases outside the gene matches. Germline lookup yields CDR1 KGHSH and CDR2 LQKENI. The CDR3 runs to 13 residues. The CDR3 nucleotides read TGTGCCAGCTCACGGAACCGGGACAGTGAAGCTTTCTTT. It specifies CASSRNRDSEAFF.

This sequence joins TRBV12-5 and TRBJ2-2; D gene ambiguous. The CDR3 sequence is 15 residues long. V was cut by 9 bases and J by 6 bases, with 20 bases left in between. The V gene's germline CDR1 is LGHNT and CDR2 FRNRAP. The CDR3 spells CASKPNTSMAGELFF. Here the CDR3 DNA reads TGTGCTAGCAAGCCGAACACCTCGATGGCCGGGGAGCTGTTTTTT.

This clonotype was picked up a small number of times. The gene calls are TRBV28 and TRBJ1-1; a weak D match, TRBD1 (6 bases). CDR3 length: 16 amino acids. The V end lost 1 base, the J end lost 6 bases, and 18 bases lay between the germline ends. The germline gives CDR1 MDHEN, CDR2 SYDVKM. CDR3 coding DNA: TGTGCCAGCAGTTTATCTAGGTGGGGGCGTAAGGCTGAAGCTTTCTTT. Translating gives CASSLSRWGRKAEAFF.

CDR3 nucleotide sequence: TGCAGCGTTGTGCACCGGGACAGTCGAACCTACGAGCAGTACTTC. Its protein product is CSVVHRDSRTYEQYF. The chain recombines TRBV29-1 with TRBJ2-7; 7 nucleotides align to TRBD1. Germline V gene sequence: CDR1 SQVTM, CDR2 ANQGSEA. The trim removed 4 bases at V and 2 bases at J, leaving 11 bases unmatched. The CDR3 consists of 15 residues.

The sample holds many counts of this clonotype. The chain is built from TRBV11-3 and TRBJ2-2; 7 bases fit TRBD1. Germline lookup yields CDR1 SGHNT and CDR2 YENEEA. The junction had 5 bases not matched to a gene; V was cut back by 1 base and J by 3 bases. There are 16 residues in the CDR3. The CDR3 coding sequence is TGTGCCAGCAGCTTAGGACAGGGTTATTACACCGGGGAGCTGTTTTTT. As protein: CASSLGQGYYTGELFF. Complete variable domain (other parts from reference TRBV11-3 and TRBJ2-2): EAGVVQSPRYKIIEKKQPVAFWCNPISGHNTLYWYLQNLGQGPELLIRYENEEAVDDSQLPKDRFSAERLKGVDSTLKIQPAELGDSAVYLCASSLGQGYYTGELFFGEGSRLTVL.

Ten or more counts support this clonotype. The V call is TRBV12-3 or TRBV12-4, the J call TRBJ2-5; D is tentatively TRBD1 or TRBD2 (5 bases each). Trimming stripped 5 bases from V and 5 bases from J, with 12 bases between. This CDR3 is 13 amino acids long. This chain's CDR3 is CASSPTGAETQYF. CDR3 nucleotide sequence: TGTGCCAGCAGTCCCACCGGGGCCGAGACCCAGTACTTC.

This clonotype showed up many times. The chain carries TRBV20-1 and TRBJ2-7, with D perhaps matching TRBD2 (6 bases). In germline, CDR1 is DFQATT, CDR2 SNEGSKA (reference sequence). The CDR3 runs to 14 residues. V gave up 0 bases and J gave up 2 bases, with 11 bases separating them. The CDR3 DNA follows: TGCAGTGCTAGAGATCACGGGGGAGCCTACGAGCAGTACTTC. It is translated as CSARDHGGAYEQYF.

This clonotype was seen ten or more times. The V call is TRBV7-8, the J call TRBJ1-1; D not resolved. The length of the CDR3 is 14 residues. Germline loops: CDR1 SGHVS, CDR2 FQNEAQ. The V gene lost 3 bases and the J gene lost 1 base, with 9 bases spanning the gap. The CDR3 is CASSLITGNTEAFF. CDR3 nucleotide sequence: TGTGCCAGCAGCTTGATCACGGGGAACACTGAAGCTTTCTTT.

This clonotype showed up many times. This chain uses TRBV29-1 with TRBJ1-3; weak D call: TRBD1 (5 bases). The CDR3 contains 12 residues. With 7 bases removed from V and 7 bases from J, the gap between germline ends came to 14 bases. Germline values: CDR1 SQVTM, CDR2 ANQGSEA. CDR3 loop: CSALGLRNTIYF. Written as DNA, the CDR3 is TGCAGCGCTCTGGGGCTTAGGAACACCATATATTTT.